This is a list of T cell receptor beta chains from one sample in a study of blood T cell repertoires in COVID-19. Clones were sequenced by immunoSEQ multiplex PCR, and TCRdb holds only the in-frame ones, with some missing. The table records approximately 220,000 clones, 70% to 90% of them present only once. Sequencing was done on a sample of peripheral blood. These receptors were collected from a man over 45 who had recovered from COVID-19. CDR3s include the opening cysteine and the closing phenylalanine or tryptophan. Each record gives: D gene, J gene, clone size, V gene, CDR3 protein, CDR3 DNA. A D gene is named only where the DNA matches it firmly. Clone sizes are given selectively: once, few, many, or a class where the clone is expanded.

TRBD2,TRBJ2-3,.,TRBV10-2,CASRPFSGRNTDTQYF,TGCGCCAGCAGGCCATTTAGCGGGAGGAACACAGATACGCAGTATTTT
.,TRBJ2-3,.,TRBV5-1,CASSLAASRGQYF,TGCGCCAGCAGCTTGGCCGCTAGCCGGGGGCAGTATTTT
TRBD1,TRBJ2-7,few,TRBV24-1,CATSGAGGYEQYF,TGTGCCACCAGTGGAGCAGGGGGTTACGAGCAGTACTTC
.,TRBJ2-1,.,TRBV5-4,CASSVGVNNEQFF,TGTGCCAGCAGTGTGGGAGTAAACAATGAGCAGTTCTTC
.,TRBJ2-4,.,TRBV2,CASSDWGRLNIQYF,TGTGCCAGCAGTGACTGGGGGAGGCTCAACATTCAGTACTTC
.,TRBJ1-5,.,TRBV6-6,CASSPRTGSVQPQHF,TGTGCCAGCAGTCCTCGAACAGGGTCGGTTCAGCCCCAGCATTTT
.,TRBJ2-5,.,TRBV19,CASSIVGEKETQYF,TGTGCCAGTAGTATAGTGGGCGAGAAGGAGACCCAGTACTTC
TRBD1,TRBJ2-7,.,TRBV2,CASSEADRAYEQYF,TGTGCCAGCAGTGAAGCGGACAGGGCCTACGAGCAGTACTTC
TRBD2,TRBJ2-1,.,TRBV5-4,CASSPGTSGYNEQFF,TGTGCCAGCAGCCCCGGGACTAGCGGCTACAATGAGCAGTTCTTC
.,TRBJ1-5,.,TRBV24-1,CATSEKGVSNQPQHF,TGTGCCACCAGTGAGAAGGGGGTTAGCAATCAGCCCCAGCATTTT